This T cell receptor beta chain was captured by sequencing in a study of T cell changes during pregnancy in multiple sclerosis. TCRdb's copy holds only in-frame clones and misses some; the assay was immunoSEQ multiplex PCR. The table lists roughly 42,000 clones, 90% to 95% of them singletons. This clone was counted once. In germline, CDR1 is SGDLS, CDR2 YYNGEE. V lost 4 bases and J 7 bases, leaving 14 bases between the germline ends. The CDR3 consists of 14 residues. The sequences come from CD4+ T cells from peripheral blood mononuclear cells, collected after pregnancy. The TCR was taken from a female donor with multiple sclerosis, enrolled in a pregnancy study. This sequence joins TRBV9 and TRBJ1-4; a possible D gene is TRBD1 (5 bases). The CDR3: CASSLGGRAEKLFF. The CDR3 DNA reads as TGTGCCAGCAGCTTGGGGGGGAGAGCTGAAAAACTGTTTTTT.